The rows below give T cell receptor beta chains drawn from one sample of a study of CD8 T cells in ankylosing spondylitis. TCRdb reprocessed the 5' RACE reads via MiXCR and lists one record per CDR3 protein. The data show approximately 100,000 distinct CDR3 sequences, around 24% seen once. Input material: synovial fluid, either unsorted or a sorted T cell fraction (not recorded which). These receptors all stem from a male donor with ankylosing spondylitis. The CDR3 runs from the conserved cysteine through the conserved F or W. A D gene is named only where the DNA matches it firmly. The size entry is marked missing in some rows and otherwise reads once, few, many or a size class.

j_call: TRBJ2-2
clone_size: -
v_call: TRBV10-1
d_call: TRBD2
cdr3_nt: TGCGCCAGAGAGACTAGCGGATACACCGGGGAGCTGTTTTTT
cdr3_aa: CARETSGYTGELFF

j_call: TRBJ2-1
clone_size: -
v_call: TRBV12-3/TRBV12-4
d_call: -
cdr3_nt: TGTGCCAGCAGCCCCGGCCCACCCATCAATGAGCAGTTCTTC
cdr3_aa: CASSPGPPINEQFF

j_call: TRBJ1-5
clone_size: few
v_call: TRBV2
d_call: -
cdr3_nt: TGTGCCAGCAATAGGGGTGGCAATCAGCCCCAGCATTTT
cdr3_aa: CASNRGGNQPQHF

j_call: TRBJ1-2
clone_size: many
v_call: TRBV5-1
d_call: -
cdr3_nt: TGCGCCAGCAGCTTGGGGACAAACCGTCCTAACTATGGCTACACCTTC
cdr3_aa: CASSLGTNRPNYGYTF

j_call: TRBJ2-7
clone_size: -
v_call: TRBV24-1
d_call: TRBD1
cdr3_nt: TGTGCCACCAGTGGGGGACAGCACTACGAGCAGTACTTC
cdr3_aa: CATSGGQHYEQYF

j_call: TRBJ2-5
clone_size: few
v_call: TRBV4-1
d_call: -
cdr3_nt: TGCGCCAGCAGCCATCTAGGAGGGGGAACCCAGTACTTC
cdr3_aa: CASSHLGGGTQYF

j_call: TRBJ2-5
clone_size: -
v_call: TRBV3-1
d_call: -
cdr3_nt: TGTGCCAGCAGCCAAGGGGCAGGGTCTTGGGAGACCCAGTACTTC
cdr3_aa: CASSQGAGSWETQYF

j_call: TRBJ1-1
clone_size: -
v_call: TRBV30
d_call: TRBD1
cdr3_nt: TGTGCCTGGAGGCCCGGGACAGGGGCGTCGAACACTGAAGCTTTCTTT
cdr3_aa: CAWRPGTGASNTEAFF

j_call: TRBJ1-2
clone_size: -
v_call: TRBV12-5
d_call: -
cdr3_nt: TGTGCTAGTGGTTCCGACGGCTATGGCTACACCTTC
cdr3_aa: CASGSDGYGYTF

j_call: TRBJ1-1
clone_size: few
v_call: TRBV5-5
d_call: -
cdr3_nt: TGTGCCAGCGACTTGGGGGGGATCGACACTGAAGCTTTCTTT
cdr3_aa: CASDLGGIDTEAFF

j_call: TRBJ2-5
clone_size: -
v_call: TRBV7-8
d_call: TRBD1
cdr3_nt: TGTGCCAGCAGCAAAGTAACAGGGGGGATGGAGACCCAGTACTTC
cdr3_aa: CASSKVTGGMETQYF

j_call: TRBJ2-6
clone_size: -
v_call: TRBV7-9
d_call: -
cdr3_nt: TGTGCCAGCAGCTTACCGGGGGCTGGGGCCAACGTCCTGACTTTC
cdr3_aa: CASSLPGAGANVLTF

j_call: TRBJ2-6
clone_size: -
v_call: TRBV5-1
d_call: TRBD1
cdr3_nt: TGCGCCAGCAGCGCCCCAGACAGGGCTGGGGCCAACGTCCTGACTTTC
cdr3_aa: CASSAPDRAGANVLTF

j_call: TRBJ2-7
clone_size: medium-sized
v_call: TRBV20-1
d_call: -
cdr3_nt: TGCAGTGCCCCCACAGGTGTACGCGAGCAGTACTTC
cdr3_aa: CSAPTGVREQYF

j_call: TRBJ2-1
clone_size: -
v_call: TRBV7-9
d_call: TRBD2
cdr3_nt: TGTGCCAGCGGCCCCAGAGCGGGAGGTTACAATGAGCAGTTCTTC
cdr3_aa: CASGPRAGGYNEQFF

j_call: TRBJ2-3
clone_size: few
v_call: TRBV20-1
d_call: TRBD2
cdr3_nt: TGCAGTGCTAGAGGCGCGCCGGGAGGGTCAGATACGCAGTATTTT
cdr3_aa: CSARGAPGGSDTQYF

j_call: TRBJ2-1
clone_size: many
v_call: TRBV10-3
d_call: TRBD1
cdr3_nt: TGTGCCATCAGCACCGGGACAGGGGGTATCAATGAGCAGTTCTTC
cdr3_aa: CAISTGTGGINEQFF

j_call: TRBJ2-5
clone_size: -
v_call: TRBV5-1
d_call: TRBD2
cdr3_nt: TGCGCCAGCAGGGATGGGACTAGCGGGGGAGAGACCCAGTACTTC
cdr3_aa: CASRDGTSGGETQYF

j_call: TRBJ2-7
clone_size: -
v_call: TRBV3-1
d_call: -
cdr3_nt: TGTGCCAGCAGCCAGTCTGGGGAGCAGTACTTC
cdr3_aa: CASSQSGEQYF

j_call: TRBJ2-1
clone_size: -
v_call: TRBV7-9
d_call: -
cdr3_nt: TGTGCCAGCAGCCCTGGGGTGGGGGAAAATGAGCAGTTCTTC
cdr3_aa: CASSPGVGENEQFF

j_call: TRBJ2-2
clone_size: once
v_call: TRBV12-5
d_call: -
cdr3_nt: TGTGCTAGTGCCCCGGGGTCCGGGGAGCTGTTTTTT
cdr3_aa: CASAPGSGELFF

j_call: TRBJ1-1
clone_size: few
v_call: TRBV11-2
d_call: -
cdr3_nt: TGTGCCAGCAGCCAGGTCGGGGCTGAAGCTTTCTTT
cdr3_aa: CASSQVGAEAFF

j_call: TRBJ2-3
clone_size: -
v_call: TRBV30
d_call: TRBD2
cdr3_nt: TGTGCCTGGAGCGGGACCCGGGGGGAAACGCAGTATTTT
cdr3_aa: CAWSGTRGETQYF

j_call: TRBJ2-1
clone_size: -
v_call: TRBV5-1
d_call: TRBD1
cdr3_nt: TGCGCCAGCAGCCCTGGGACAGGGCCATACAATGAGCAGTTCTTC
cdr3_aa: CASSPGTGPYNEQFF

j_call: TRBJ2-1
clone_size: -
v_call: TRBV5-1
d_call: -
cdr3_nt: TGCGCCAGCAGCCCCCACGACGGGAATTACTACAATGAGCAGTTCTTC
cdr3_aa: CASSPHDGNYYNEQFF

j_call: TRBJ1-1
clone_size: many
v_call: TRBV11-2
d_call: -
cdr3_nt: TGTGCCAGCAGCAAGGGGGGTCTGAGCTCTGAAGCTTTCTTT
cdr3_aa: CASSKGGLSSEAFF

j_call: TRBJ2-2
clone_size: few
v_call: TRBV4-2
d_call: -
cdr3_nt: TGTGCCAGCAGCCAAGATCTCAGGGCGGACACCGGGGAGCTGTTTTTT
cdr3_aa: CASSQDLRADTGELFF

j_call: TRBJ1-1
clone_size: many
v_call: TRBV3-1
d_call: TRBD1
cdr3_nt: TGTGCCAGCAGCCAACCTAAGGGACAGGGGCTAAACACTGAAGCTTTCTTT
cdr3_aa: CASSQPKGQGLNTEAFF

j_call: TRBJ1-2
clone_size: few
v_call: TRBV5-1
d_call: TRBD1
cdr3_nt: TGCGCCAGCGCAGGGACAGGGACCAATAACTATGGCTACACCTTC
cdr3_aa: CASAGTGTNNYGYTF

j_call: TRBJ2-2
clone_size: -
v_call: TRBV6-1
d_call: -
cdr3_nt: TGTGCCAGCGCCGCCTCGAACACCGGGGAGCTGTTTTTT
cdr3_aa: CASAASNTGELFF

j_call: TRBJ2-1
clone_size: -
v_call: TRBV11-2
d_call: -
cdr3_nt: TGTGCCTCCAAGGACTACAATGAGCAGTTCTTC
cdr3_aa: CASKDYNEQFF

j_call: TRBJ1-4
clone_size: medium-sized
v_call: TRBV11-2
d_call: TRBD1
cdr3_nt: TGTGCCAGCAGCTTATGGACAGGGGGCGAAAAACTGTTTTTT
cdr3_aa: CASSLWTGGEKLFF

j_call: TRBJ2-3
clone_size: -
v_call: TRBV11-2
d_call: TRBD2
cdr3_nt: TGTGCCAGCAGCCTTGCCTGGGGGGGACTAGCGGGAGCAGATACGCAGTATTTT
cdr3_aa: CASSLAWGGLAGADTQYF

j_call: TRBJ1-2
clone_size: many
v_call: TRBV7-6
d_call: -
cdr3_nt: TGTGCCAGCAGCTTACAGGGATATGGCTACACCTTC
cdr3_aa: CASSLQGYGYTF

j_call: TRBJ2-7
clone_size: -
v_call: TRBV5-1
d_call: -
cdr3_nt: TGCGCCAGCGCCGTAGGGGGGCATTACGAGCAGTACTTC
cdr3_aa: CASAVGGHYEQYF

j_call: TRBJ2-1
clone_size: -
v_call: TRBV12-3/TRBV12-4
d_call: -
cdr3_nt: TGTGCCAGCAGTTCTGTTACGGGATCCGAGCAGTTCTTC
cdr3_aa: CASSSVTGSEQFF

j_call: TRBJ2-6
clone_size: many
v_call: TRBV28
d_call: -
cdr3_nt: TGTGCCAGCAGTTGGTACAGGGCGAAATCTGGGGCCAACGTCCTGACTTTC
cdr3_aa: CASSWYRAKSGANVLTF

j_call: TRBJ1-3
clone_size: -
v_call: TRBV6-1
d_call: -
cdr3_nt: TGTGCCAGCACCCTATACTATGTGGCGTCTGGAAACACCATATATTTT
cdr3_aa: CASTLYYVASGNTIYF

j_call: TRBJ2-1
clone_size: few
v_call: TRBV7-6
d_call: TRBD2
cdr3_nt: TGTGCCAGCAGCGCCGAAGCGGGACTAGCGGGGTACTACAATGAGCAGTTCTTC
cdr3_aa: CASSAEAGLAGYYNEQFF

j_call: TRBJ2-5
clone_size: -
v_call: TRBV20-1
d_call: -
cdr3_nt: TGCAGTGCTAGAGTTGGCAGTCAAGAGACCCAGTACTTC
cdr3_aa: CSARVGSQETQYF

j_call: TRBJ2-1
clone_size: -
v_call: TRBV11-2
d_call: -
cdr3_nt: TGTGCCAGCAGCTTAGGCCCCCAGGGACTTCGGAATGAGCAGTTCTTC
cdr3_aa: CASSLGPQGLRNEQFF

j_call: TRBJ1-1
clone_size: many
v_call: TRBV5-1
d_call: -
cdr3_nt: TGCGCCAGCACCCCTGACCCCACGGGCACTGAAGCTTTCTTT
cdr3_aa: CASTPDPTGTEAFF

j_call: TRBJ2-1
clone_size: few
v_call: TRBV4-2
d_call: -
cdr3_nt: TGTGCCAGCAGCCAAGGCTCCTACAATGAGCAGTTCTTC
cdr3_aa: CASSQGSYNEQFF

j_call: TRBJ2-7
clone_size: -
v_call: TRBV5-6
d_call: -
cdr3_nt: TGTGCCAGCAGCTTGGCTCCGGACAGTACCTACGAGCAGTACTTC
cdr3_aa: CASSLAPDSTYEQYF

j_call: TRBJ1-6
clone_size: few
v_call: TRBV2
d_call: -
cdr3_nt: TGTGCCAGCAGCCCGAAGCTTACAGGGAATTCACCCCTCCACTTT
cdr3_aa: CASSPKLTGNSPLHF

j_call: TRBJ2-1
clone_size: many
v_call: TRBV20-1
d_call: -
cdr3_nt: TGCAGTGCAAACGTAGCGAACTCCTACAATGAGCAGTTCTTC
cdr3_aa: CSANVANSYNEQFF

j_call: TRBJ2-1
clone_size: -
v_call: TRBV3-1
d_call: TRBD2
cdr3_nt: TGTGCCAGCAGACCGCTAGCGGGGCCTGGGGAGCAGTTCTTC
cdr3_aa: CASRPLAGPGEQFF

j_call: TRBJ2-1
clone_size: -
v_call: TRBV4-1
d_call: -
cdr3_nt: TGCGCCAGCAGCCAAGTCGACTTAGGCTTTAGCTCCTACAATGAGCAGTTCTTC
cdr3_aa: CASSQVDLGFSSYNEQFF

j_call: TRBJ2-3
clone_size: many
v_call: TRBV15
d_call: -
cdr3_nt: TGTGCCACCAGCAGTCCCCGGGATGCAGCAGATACGCAGTATTTT
cdr3_aa: CATSSPRDAADTQYF

j_call: TRBJ1-5
clone_size: -
v_call: TRBV6-1
d_call: -
cdr3_nt: TGTGCCAGCAGTGCAATTGTGTATAGCAATCAGCCCCAGCATTTT
cdr3_aa: CASSAIVYSNQPQHF

j_call: TRBJ2-5
clone_size: -
v_call: TRBV5-1
d_call: -
cdr3_nt: TGCGCCAGCAGCTTTGGGGTTCAAGAGACCCAGTACTTC
cdr3_aa: CASSFGVQETQYF

j_call: TRBJ2-5
clone_size: few
v_call: TRBV19
d_call: -
cdr3_nt: TGTGCCAGTGCTCGGGACTTCTTGCAAGAGACCCAGTACTTC
cdr3_aa: CASARDFLQETQYF